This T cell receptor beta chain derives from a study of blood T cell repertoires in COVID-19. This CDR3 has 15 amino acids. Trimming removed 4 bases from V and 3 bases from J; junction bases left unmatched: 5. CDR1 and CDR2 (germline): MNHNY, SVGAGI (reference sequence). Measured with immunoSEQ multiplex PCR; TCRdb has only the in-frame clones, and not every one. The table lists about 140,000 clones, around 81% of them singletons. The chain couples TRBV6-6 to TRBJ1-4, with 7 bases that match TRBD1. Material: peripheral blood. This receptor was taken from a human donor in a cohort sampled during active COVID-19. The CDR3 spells CASSSRTGSNEKLFF. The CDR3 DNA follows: TGTGCCAGCAGTTCCAGGACAGGTTCTAATGAAAAACTGTTTTTT.